This TCR beta chain came from a study of CD8 T cells in Susac syndrome. General study points: In its TCR sequencing and HLA analysis, the study acknowledged that the number of individuals was relatively small.

Reverse transcription used about 0.45 to 1 ug RNA and random hexamers. Coverage of TCR beta CDR3 amplification by immunoSEQ multiplex PCR extended to 54 Vbeta and 13 Jbeta. TCRdb re-analysed the immunoSEQ multiplex PCR reads in MiXCR, keeping a single row per CDR3 protein. The data contain more than 150,000 distinct CDR3 sequences, just under 95% of them seen just once; the ten biggest clones take up over 0.12%. Peripheral blood CD8+ and CD4+ T cells were profiled by TCR beta sequencing. Healthy donors served as age- and sex-matched controls. Comment on this clonotype: The target antigen is unknown.

Trimming stripped 4 bases from V and 8 bases from J, with 15 bases between. Germline lookup yields CDR1 GTSNPN and CDR2 SVGIG (reference sequence). The CDR3 has 13 residues. The chain uses TRBV30 and TRBJ1-5, with D unresolved. Sequencing was carried out using CD4+ T cells from PBMCs. The sequence derives from a human donor in good health. The CDR3 DNA is TGTGCCTGGACCCAAGGTGGGAGAGAGCCCCAGCATTTT. This sequence encodes CAWTQGGREPQHF.